This T cell receptor (beta chain) was recorded in a study of blood T cell repertoires in COVID-19. Overall study context: Sites in the United States, Italy and Spain provided acute and convalescent COVID-19 samples. In each case, the material was cDNA or gDNA derived from T cells, B-cell-depleted T cells, or PBMCs.

As originally analysed: By means of reference gene primer amplification, nucleated cell counts were estimated. Sequencing was performed with immunoSEQ multiplex PCR; in TCRdb, only in-frame clones are kept and a portion is missing. Clone size and the V and J calls come from that table; the DNA yielded D and trimming. In the table there are fewer than 300,000 clones, roughly 85% of which are singletons. As for this clone: Mismatch with germline at one junction end may stem from a read error.

Germline V gene lookup returns CDR1 MNHNY and CDR2 SVGAGI (reference sequence). This CDR3 comprises 14 residues. V usage is TRBV6-6 and J usage is TRBJ1-2; the match to TRBD1 covers 7 bases. The clonotype originates from a man between 45 and 60 years old with active or convalescent COVID-19. The sample was peripheral blood. The CDR3 region is CGSGHIQGRTGYTF. In nucleotides, the CDR3 is TGTGGCAGCGGCCACATACAGGGGCGGACTGGCTACACCTTC.